The source of this T cell receptor (beta chain) is a study of STAT5B mutations in CD4+ large granular lymphocyte leukemia. Trimming cost V 0 bases and J 5 bases, with 11 bases left between them. CDR1 is WSHSY and CDR2 is SAAADI in the germline V gene. The CDR3 has 15 residues. Clones were read by immunoSEQ multiplex PCR, and TCRdb kept only the in-frame ones, dropping some. The profile covers about 30,000 clones, with around 80% appearing a single time and 2% to 2.5% taken by the ten largest. The sample holds one count of this clone. The J gene is TRBJ1-5, the V gene TRBV10-2; D is possibly TRBD1 (5 bases). Sequenced input: CD4+ T cells from blood buffy coats. The source is a human donor in good health. CDR3 sequence: CASSESGGTYQPQHF. CDR3 nucleotide sequence: TGCGCCAGCAGTGAGTCGGGGGGAACCTATCAGCCCCAGCATTTT.